Shown below are 8 T cell receptor beta chains from a single sample sequenced in a study of response to subunit inactivated influenza vaccine. TCRdb reprocessed the RT-PCR reads via MiXCR and lists one record per CDR3 protein. The sample lists about 520,000 distinct CDR3 sequences; approximately 7.8% were seen once. Here the sequenced sample was PBMCs from blood, taken 23 months after vaccination. Every receptor here comes from a man aged 50-75 years who received an inactivated influenza vaccine.

The V gene is TRBV12-3 or TRBV12-4, the J gene TRBJ2-2; D call uncertain. This CDR3 has 17 residues. V lost 6 bases, J lost 0 bases, and 17 bases lay in between. The CDR3 DNA sequence: TGTGCCAGCAGGCGCATGCGTCGCAGAGCGAACACCGGGGAGCTGTTTTTT. Translation gives CASRRMRRRANTGELFF.

This clonotype was counted between two and nine times. The chain is built from TRBV20-1 and TRBJ2-1; 16 nucleotides line up with TRBD2. Germline V gene lookup returns CDR1 DFQATT and CDR2 SNEGSKA (reference sequence). CDR3 length: 18 residues. J lost 4 bases, V lost 4 bases, and 10 bases had no gene match. In DNA form, the CDR3 reads TGCAGTGCTAACCGACCGGGACTAGCGGGAGGGGAATACAATGAGCAGTTCTTC. It yields the protein CSANRPGLAGGEYNEQFF.

This clonotype was detected a few times. The CDR3 DNA follows: TGTGCCAGCAGCTGGGGGGGCCTAGCGGGAAAGTACCAAGAGACCCAGTACTTC. Protein sequence: CASSWGGLAGKYQETQYF. This rearrangement joins TRBV11-1 to TRBJ2-5, with 9 positions matching TRBD2. From germline, CDR1 is SGHAT and CDR2 FQDESV (reference sequence). The CDR3 spans 18 residues. The V segment lost 4 bases and the J segment 0 bases; nucleotides outside the gene matches: 12.

This clonotype came up a few times. The chain couples TRBV4-1 to TRBJ2-1, with no clear D. With 1 base removed from V and 3 bases from J, the gap between germline ends came to 4 bases. The CDR3 runs to 13 residues. Germline V gives CDR1 MGHRA, CDR2 YSYEKL. The CDR3 DNA sequence: TGCGCCAGCAGCCAAGCGGGCTACAATGAGCAGTTCTTC. Protein product: CASSQAGYNEQFF.

There are a few counts of this clonotype. J is TRBJ2-7 and V is TRBV20-1; D tentatively reads TRBD1 or TRBD2 (5 bases each). Trimming pared 6 bases from V and 4 bases from J, leaving 16 bases between. Germline lookup yields CDR1 DFQATT and CDR2 SNEGSKA (reference sequence). This CDR3 contains 13 residues. CDR3 residues: CSANSGTNYEQYF. CDR3 DNA: TGCAGTGCCAATTCCGGGACGAATTACGAGCAGTACTTC.

The genes are TRBV7-8 and TRBJ2-3; 7 positions agree with TRBD2. Germline V lookup: CDR1 SGHVS, CDR2 FQNEAQ. This CDR3 has 14 amino acids. V lost 2 bases to trimming and J lost 6 bases; unmatched junction nucleotides: 5. This CDR3 is CASSLTSAADTQYF. The DNA for the CDR3 is TGTGCCAGCAGCTTAACTAGCGCGGCGGATACGCAGTATTTT. Filled out from reference TRBV7-8 and TRBJ2-3, the complete variable domain reads GAGVSQSPRYKVAKRGQDVALRCDPISGHVSLFWYQQALGQGPEFLTYFQNEAQLDKSGLPSDRFFAERPEGSVSTLKIQRTQQEDSAVYLCASSLTSAADTQYFGPGTRLTVL.

The V and J genes are TRBV25-1 and TRBJ2-5, with no clear D. Germline V gene lookup returns CDR1 MGHDK and CDR2 SYGVNS. The CDR3 extends over 13 amino acids. V was clipped by 6 bases and J by 2 bases, with 10 bases between them. This CDR3 reads CASRERLQETQYF. CDR3 sequence (DNA): TGTGCCAGCAGGGAACGGCTTCAAGAGACCCAGTACTTC.

V and J are TRBV18 and TRBJ2-7; 9 bases line up with TRBD1. J gave up 4 bases and V 2 bases, and 3 bases lay outside the gene matches. From germline, CDR1 is KGHSH and CDR2 LQKENI. The CDR3 has 14 amino acids. The CDR3 DNA sequence: TGTGCCAGCTCACCAAGACAGGGGGAATACGAGCAGTACTTC. Amino acids: CASSPRQGEYEQYF.